The TCR beta chain under discussion was sequenced for a study of T cell repertoires in cytomegalovirus infection. Whole-study context: CMV infection together with matching HLA type was indicated by public TCR beta signatures.

The junction had 5 bases not matched to a gene; V was cut back by 6 bases and J by 1 base. The CDR3 runs 17 residues. Germline CDR1 is ENHRY and CDR2 is SYGVKD. With regard to this clonotype: What it recognizes is unknown.

Via MiXCR, TCRdb re-called the reads, giving one row per CDR3 protein. The sample lists about a million distinct CDR3 sequences; about a third were seen once. Study outcomes and limitations: Summed frequency of shared TCR beta families picked out CMV carriers who also had the relevant HLA.

The material sequenced was cultured CD8+ T cells from PBMCs, taken from culture after CMV antigen stimulation. V and J are TRBV10-3 and TRBJ2-2; 13 nucleotides align to TRBD2. The clonotype comes from a human donor in good health (CMV status not recorded). Some clones in this sample may be carry-over from other donors' samples. CDR3 region: CAISLGTSGVNTGELFF. CDR3 bases: TGTGCCATCAGCTTGGGGACTAGCGGGGTGAACACCGGGGAGCTGTTTTTT.